A selection of T cell receptor beta chains follows, all from one sample in a study of blood T cell repertoires in COVID-19. This table comes from immunoSEQ multiplex PCR, and its TCRdb copy is limited to in-frame clones, with some not included. Of roughly 240,000 clones listed, 70% to 85% are singletons. Sample: peripheral blood. The receptors come from a woman of 80 years or more with acute or convalescent COVID-19. Both conserved end residues are part of each CDR3. D genes are given only for firm matches. Size is omitted from some rows. Given values are once, few, many or a class for expanded clones.

DNA	CDR3	D	length	size	V	J
TGTGCCATCAGTACAGGGGATTCCTACAATGAGCAGTTCTTC	CAISTGDSYNEQFF	TRBD1	14	-	TRBV10-3	TRBJ2-1
TGCAGTGCTAGTAGGGGCAGCCTCACCACAGATACGCAGTATTTT	CSASRGSLTTDTQYF	-	15	-	TRBV20-1	TRBJ2-3
TGTGCCAGCTCACCCCAAACTAGCGGGTACTCTGGGGCCAACGTCCTGACTTTC	CASSPQTSGYSGANVLTF	TRBD2	18	-	TRBV18	TRBJ2-6
TGCGCCAGCAGCTTGGTCGGGGGGACCGGGGAGCTGTTTTTT	CASSLVGGTGELFF	TRBD2	14	-	TRBV5-1	TRBJ2-2
TGTGCCAGCAGCAAGTCTAGCGGGAGTAGGTACGAGCAGTACTTC	CASSKSSGSRYEQYF	TRBD2	15	-	TRBV5-4	TRBJ2-7
TGCGCCAGCAGCACGACAGGGCTGGGGTACACTGAAGCTTTCTTT	CASSTTGLGYTEAFF	TRBD1	15	-	TRBV5-1	TRBJ1-1
TGTGCCAGCAGTGAAGCTCGCGGGAATTTAAGAAACACCGGGGAGCTGTTTTTT	CASSEARGNLRNTGELFF	-	18	-	TRBV2	TRBJ2-2
TGTGCCAGCAGCCCTTCGGTCGGGGAGACCCAGTACTTC	CASSPSVGETQYF	-	13	-	TRBV7-6	TRBJ2-5
TGTGCCAGTAGTAAAGGAAGTAGCGCTGCTAGCACAGATACGCAGTATTTT	CASSKGSSAASTDTQYF	-	17	-	TRBV19	TRBJ2-3
TGTGCCAGCAGCCAGCCTCTCGGTTTACTGCAGTATTTT	CASSQPLGLLQYF	-	13	-	TRBV3-1/TRBV3-2	TRBJ2-3
TGTGCCAGCAGCGTAAATAGCGGAGCCAACTACAATGAGCAGTTCTTC	CASSVNSGANYNEQFF	-	16	once	TRBV9	TRBJ2-1
TGTGCCAGCAGCACGAGGACAGGTTCCCGGGGCTACACCTTC	CASSTRTGSRGYTF	TRBD1	14	-	TRBV5-6	TRBJ1-2
TGTGCCAGCAGCCGTCCTGTAAACACCGGGGAGCTGTTTTTT	CASSRPVNTGELFF	-	14	few	TRBV11-2	TRBJ2-2
TGCGCCAGCAGCCCTGCGGGACAGAAGAGGGGATCACCCCTCCACTTT	CASSPAGQKRGSPLHF	TRBD1	16	-	TRBV5-1	TRBJ1-6
TGTGCCAGCAGCCCGGGGGGGGCCTACAATGAGCAGTTCTTC	CASSPGGAYNEQFF	TRBD2	14	-	TRBV5-4	TRBJ2-1
TGCGCCAGCAGCGCCTTACTCGGGACAGGGGACAATGAGCAGTTCTTC	CASSALLGTGDNEQFF	TRBD1	16	-	TRBV5-1	TRBJ2-1
TGTGCCAGCAGCTCCCTCTTGGGGGCGGGCCTATACGAGCAGTACTTC	CASSSLLGAGLYEQYF	-	16	-	TRBV7-2	TRBJ2-7
TGTGCCAGCAGCGGGACTAGCGGGGGGGCTCGCGAGCAGTACTTC	CASSGTSGGAREQYF	TRBD2	15	-	TRBV11-2	TRBJ2-7
TGCAGCGCCGGTACCGGGACTAGCGACTCCCAGTTCTTC	CSAGTGTSDSQFF	TRBD2	13	-	TRBV29-1	TRBJ2-1
TGCGCCAGCAGCCCCGCCGGGACAGGGGAGGGCGGCTATGGCTACACCTTC	CASSPAGTGEGGYGYTF	TRBD1	17	-	TRBV5-1	TRBJ1-2
TGTGCCAGCAGCCAAGCGGTTAACTATGGCTACACCTTC	CASSQAVNYGYTF	-	13	-	TRBV3-1/TRBV3-2	TRBJ1-2
TGTGCCAGTAGTATAGATAGGGACAGGGGAGGAATGAACACTGAAGCTTTCTTT	CASSIDRDRGGMNTEAFF	TRBD1	18	-	TRBV19	TRBJ1-1
TGTGCCAGCAGCTTGGATACATACGAGCAGTACTTC	CASSLDTYEQYF	-	12	-	TRBV5-4	TRBJ2-7
TGTGCCAGCATAGGACAGGGCCATTCACCCCTCCACTTT	CASIGQGHSPLHF	TRBD1	13	-	TRBV7-2	TRBJ1-6
TGTGCCAGCAGCCGAGGTCAGGGGACCTACGAGCAGTACTTC	CASSRGQGTYEQYF	-	14	-	TRBV7-8	TRBJ2-7